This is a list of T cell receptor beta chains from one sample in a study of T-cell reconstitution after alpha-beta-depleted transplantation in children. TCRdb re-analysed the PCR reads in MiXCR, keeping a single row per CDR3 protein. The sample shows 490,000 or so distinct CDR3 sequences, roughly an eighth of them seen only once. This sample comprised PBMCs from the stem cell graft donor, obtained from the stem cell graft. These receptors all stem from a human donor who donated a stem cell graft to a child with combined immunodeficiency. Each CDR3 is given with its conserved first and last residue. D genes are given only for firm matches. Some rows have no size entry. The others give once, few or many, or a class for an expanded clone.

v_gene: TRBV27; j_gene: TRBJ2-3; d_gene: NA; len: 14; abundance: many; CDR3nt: TGTGCCAGCAGTTTGGGTGGGCCGGGAGATACGCAGTATTTT; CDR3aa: CASSLGGPGDTQYF
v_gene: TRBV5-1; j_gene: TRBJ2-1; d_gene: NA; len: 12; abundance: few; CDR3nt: TGCGCCAGCAGGTCGCACTACAATGAGCAGTTCTTC; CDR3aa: CASRSHYNEQFF
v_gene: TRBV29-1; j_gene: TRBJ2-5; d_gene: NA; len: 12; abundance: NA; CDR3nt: TGCAGATTACGGACTTCACAAGAGACCCAGTACTTC; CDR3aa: CRLRTSQETQYF
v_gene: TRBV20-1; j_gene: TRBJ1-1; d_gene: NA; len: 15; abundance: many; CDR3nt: TGCAGTGCTAGGGATAATCAGGGATGGAACACTGAAGCTTTCTTT; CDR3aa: CSARDNQGWNTEAFF
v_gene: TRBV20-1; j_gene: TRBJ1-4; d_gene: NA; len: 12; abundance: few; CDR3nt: TGCAGTGCTAGGCAGAGTAATGAAAAACTGTTTTTT; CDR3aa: CSARQSNEKLFF
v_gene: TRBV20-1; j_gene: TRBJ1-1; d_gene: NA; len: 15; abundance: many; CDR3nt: TGCAGTGCTAGCACCCCCGGACACCTCAACACTGAAGCTTTCTTT; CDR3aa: CSASTPGHLNTEAFF
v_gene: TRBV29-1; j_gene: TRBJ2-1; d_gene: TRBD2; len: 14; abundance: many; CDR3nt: TGCAGCGTTGGGGCTAGCGGCTCCTACAATGAGCAGTTCTTC; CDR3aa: CSVGASGSYNEQFF
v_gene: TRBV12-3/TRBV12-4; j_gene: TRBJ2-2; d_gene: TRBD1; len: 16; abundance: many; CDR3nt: TGTGCCAGCATACGAGGGACAGCTCCGCTGACCGGGGAGCTGTTTTTT; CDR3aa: CASIRGTAPLTGELFF
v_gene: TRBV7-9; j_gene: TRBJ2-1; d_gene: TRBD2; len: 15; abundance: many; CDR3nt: TGTGCCAGCAGCTTAGCAATTAGCGGGAGCCATGAGCAGTTCTTC; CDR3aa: CASSLAISGSHEQFF
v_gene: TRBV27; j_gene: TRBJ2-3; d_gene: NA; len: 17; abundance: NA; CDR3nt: TGTGCCAGCAGTTTGATTCCGGGGCGGCCTCCCCCAGATACGCAGTATTTT; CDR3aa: CASSLIPGRPPPDTQYF
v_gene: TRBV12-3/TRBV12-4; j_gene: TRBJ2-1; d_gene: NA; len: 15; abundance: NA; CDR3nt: TGTGCCAGCAGTTCAGCGGCCCAGCTACTCGATGAGCAGTTCTTC; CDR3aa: CASSSAAQLLDEQFF
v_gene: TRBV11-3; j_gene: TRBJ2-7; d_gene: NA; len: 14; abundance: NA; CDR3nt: TGTGCCAGCAGCTTACGGAGGGGCCGATACGAGCAGTACTTC; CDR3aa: CASSLRRGRYEQYF
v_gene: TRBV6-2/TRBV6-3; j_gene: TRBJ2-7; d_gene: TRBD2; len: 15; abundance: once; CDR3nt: TGTGCCAGCAGTTCCCTAGCGGGGGCCCCGGATGAGCAGTGCTTC; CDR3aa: CASSSLAGAPDEQCF
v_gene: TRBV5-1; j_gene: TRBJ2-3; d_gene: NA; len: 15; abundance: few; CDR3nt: TGCGCCAGCAGCTTGGTGCGGGGGCCCACAGATACGCAGTATTTT; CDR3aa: CASSLVRGPTDTQYF
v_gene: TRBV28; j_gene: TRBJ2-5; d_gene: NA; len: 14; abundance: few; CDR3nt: TGTGCCAGCAGTCCAAGACAGACCGAAGAGACCCAGTACTTC; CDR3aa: CASSPRQTEETQYF
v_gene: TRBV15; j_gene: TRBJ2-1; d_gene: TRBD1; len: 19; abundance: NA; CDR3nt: TGTGCCACCAGCAGAGATTACTTCCTTCGGGACAGGGGCAGCAATGAGCAGTTCTTC; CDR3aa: CATSRDYFLRDRGSNEQFF
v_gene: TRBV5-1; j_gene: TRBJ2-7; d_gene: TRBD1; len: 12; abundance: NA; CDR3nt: TGCGCCAGCAGCCTCCAGGGGGCCGAGCAGTACTTC; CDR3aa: CASSLQGAEQYF
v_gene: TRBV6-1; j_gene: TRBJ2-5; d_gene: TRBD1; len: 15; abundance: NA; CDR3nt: TGTGCCAGCAGTCCGGGACAGGAGAACCAAGAGACCCAGTACTTC; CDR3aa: CASSPGQENQETQYF
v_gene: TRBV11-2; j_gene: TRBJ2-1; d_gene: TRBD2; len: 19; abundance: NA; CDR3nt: TGTGCCAGCAGCTTAGTCGGGACTAGCGGGCTTAGCTCCTACAATGAGCAGTTCTTC; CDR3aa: CASSLVGTSGLSSYNEQFF
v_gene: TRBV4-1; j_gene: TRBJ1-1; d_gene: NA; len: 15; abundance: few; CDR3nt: TGCGCCAGCAGCCAAGACCAAAGGGTATTGACTGAAGCTTTCTTT; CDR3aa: CASSQDQRVLTEAFF
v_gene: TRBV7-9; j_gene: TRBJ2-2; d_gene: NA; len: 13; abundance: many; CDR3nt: TGTGCCAGCAGCTCCGCGAGGGCCGGGGAGCTGTTTTTT; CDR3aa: CASSSARAGELFF
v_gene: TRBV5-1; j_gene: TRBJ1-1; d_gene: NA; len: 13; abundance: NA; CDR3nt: TGCGCCAGCAGGTGGGGAGAGGACACTGAAGCTTTCTTT; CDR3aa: CASRWGEDTEAFF
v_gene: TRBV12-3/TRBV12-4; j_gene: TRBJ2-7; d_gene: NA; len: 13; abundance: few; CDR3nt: TGTGCCAGCAGTTTGTATTCCACGGGCGAGCAGTACTTC; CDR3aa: CASSLYSTGEQYF
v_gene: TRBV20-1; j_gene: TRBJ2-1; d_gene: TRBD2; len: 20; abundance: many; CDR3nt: TGCAGTGCTAGAGATCCCCTCGGGACTAGCGGGGGCGATCGCTACAATGAGCAGTTCTTC; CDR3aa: CSARDPLGTSGGDRYNEQFF
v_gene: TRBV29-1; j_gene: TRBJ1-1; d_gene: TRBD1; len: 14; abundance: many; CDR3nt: TGCAGCGTTGAAATGACAGGGGTGAACACTGAAGCTTTCTTT; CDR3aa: CSVEMTGVNTEAFF
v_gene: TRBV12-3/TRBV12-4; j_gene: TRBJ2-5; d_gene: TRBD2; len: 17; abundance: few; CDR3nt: TGTGCCAGCAGTTCGCTCGGACTAGCGGGCAGCGGAGAGACCCAGTACTTC; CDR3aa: CASSSLGLAGSGETQYF
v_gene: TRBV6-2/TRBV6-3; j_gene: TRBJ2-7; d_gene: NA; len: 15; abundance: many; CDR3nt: TGTGCCAGCAGTTACGTGGGAGTAGCGACCTCCGAGCAGTACTTC; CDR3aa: CASSYVGVATSEQYF
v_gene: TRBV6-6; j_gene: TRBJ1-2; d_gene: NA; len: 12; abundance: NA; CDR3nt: TGTGCCAGCAACCAACAGGGCGATGGCTACACCTTC; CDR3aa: CASNQQGDGYTF